This TCR beta chain was sequenced during a study of CD8 T cells in Susac syndrome. General study findings and limits: The authors acknowledged that their TCR sequencing and HLA analysis involved a relatively small number of individuals.

Random hexamers primed reverse transcription of about 0.45 to 1 ug RNA. Coverage of TCR beta CDR3 amplification by immunoSEQ multiplex PCR extended to 54 Vbeta and 13 Jbeta. TCRdb recomputed calls from the immunoSEQ multiplex PCR reads with MiXCR, one row per CDR3 protein. Among around 190,000 distinct CDR3 sequences, 85% to 95% were seen once, and the ten largest hold about 0.094%. Germline CDR1 and CDR2: SNHLY and FYNNEI. V lost 2 bases to trimming and J lost 4 bases, with 12 bases between them. This CDR3 is 15 amino acids long. A remark on this clonotype: The antigen remains undetermined.

This chain connects TRBV2 to TRBJ1-5; a possible D gene is TRBD1 (5 bases). The sequencing input was CD4+ T cells from PBMCs. This TCR was recovered from a human donor in good health. CDR3 DNA: TGTGCCAGCAGTGAACAAGGGGCAGGGAATCAGCCCCAGCATTTT. Translation gives CASSEQGAGNQPQHF.